This TCR beta chain originates from a study of blood T cell repertoires in COVID-19 (dated by TCRdb to the early 2020s). Study-level background: Collaborator samples came from the United States, Italy and Spain and covered acute and convalescent phases of COVID-19. The material from the prospective study consisted of cDNA or gDNA derived from T cells, B-cell-depleted T cells, or PBMCs. Subjects who had been exposed to COVID-19, were actively infected with it, or had recovered from it provided the deeply sampled blood TCRbeta repertoires that made up the dataset. The repertoires were made available in a free public database intended to serve as a resource for research on the immune response to SARS-CoV-2. The samples were drawn from the first 160 participants of the ongoing ImmuneRACE study and from more than 1,000 subjects provided by 6 global collaborators. A de-identified subject ID, COVID-19 status, age in years and sex were almost always included in the sample metadata. Where available, HLA class I and class II types were obtained from metadata supplied by the sample provider rather than from assay-based typing. Overall results and qualifications from the work: The amount of clinical and demographic metadata varied by source and participant and was provided uncurated.

This clone was recorded only once. The antigen this receptor binds is unknown. The sample holds no much larger clone one base away, and base qualities are not on file. V has 3 bases trimmed and J has 5 bases trimmed; junction bases matching no gene number 4. The CDR1 and CDR2 encoded by the germline V gene are SGHRS and YFSETQ. Inclusive of the bounding cysteine and phenylalanine, the CDR3 is 14 residues long. Only the CDR3 part of the read is kept: 42 bases, read in frame from the first base. TCRbeta CDR3 regions were amplified from genomic DNA using the immunoSEQ Assay, a bias-controlled multiplex PCR. The original methods were these. The number of nucleated cells in each sample was estimated by amplification of reference gene primers within the assay. To quantify the absolute abundance of each unique TCRbeta CDR3 rearrangement, sequence reads were collapsed and filtered. Productive Simpson clonality was computed per sample as the square root of Simpson's diversity index over productive rearrangements. TCRdb took over this immuneACCESS table, retaining in-frame rearrangements with V and J assigned. Such tables are incomplete; in checked studies, under half of the missing clones stem from an unresolved V gene, and the remainder is unexplained. V and J calls and clone size follow that table, whereas D and trimming were derived from the DNA. A total of about 260,000 clones appear in this sample, 91% of them only once. The ten largest account for about 2.5% of the sample.

One collaborating source in Seattle enrolled patients while the patients were actively infected and followed the patients over time throughout the course of disease. The collaborating institutions used their own protocols to collect whole blood in K2EDTA tubes. Collaborator samples were shipped for TCRbeta analysis as frozen whole blood, isolated PBMCs, or DNA extracted from either sample type. Sample: peripheral blood. The sequence was obtained from a person in their late teens or twenties with COVID-19, enrolled during active disease. The rearranged segments are TRBV5-1 and TRBJ2-1, and TRBD1 aligns with 8 junction nucleotides. CDR3 sequence: CASSSTGGNNEQFF. The DNA sequence is as follows: TGCGCCAGCAGCTCAACAGGGGGGAACAATGAGCAGTTCTTC.